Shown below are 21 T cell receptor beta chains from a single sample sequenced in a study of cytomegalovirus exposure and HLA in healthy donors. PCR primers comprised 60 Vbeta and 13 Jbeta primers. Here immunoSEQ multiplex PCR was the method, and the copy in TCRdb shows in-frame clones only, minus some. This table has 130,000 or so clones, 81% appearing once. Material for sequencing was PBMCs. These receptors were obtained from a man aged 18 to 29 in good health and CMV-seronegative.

This CDR3 reads CASSLYSGGAGGTQYF. The CDR3 DNA sequence: TGTGCCAGCAGCTTATATAGCGGGGGGGCCGGAGGTACGCAGTATTTT. The chain has TRBV5-6 and TRBJ2-3; 11 bases line up with TRBD2. The CDR3 totals 16 residues. Trimming removed 2 bases from V and 8 bases from J; junction bases left unmatched: 10. The germline V gene encodes CDR1 SGHDT and CDR2 YYEEEE.

The CDR3 region has the DNA TGTGCCAGCAGCCCAACCGGGACAGGGGGCCGTCAGCCCCAGCATTTT. This gives the protein CASSPTGTGGRQPQHF. The V gene is TRBV7-9, the J gene TRBJ1-5, with TRBD1 matching 12 bases. CDR3 length equals 16 residues. Per germline, CDR1 SEHNR and CDR2 FQNEAQ (reference sequence). Trimming removed 5 bases from V and 6 bases from J; junction bases left unmatched: 8.

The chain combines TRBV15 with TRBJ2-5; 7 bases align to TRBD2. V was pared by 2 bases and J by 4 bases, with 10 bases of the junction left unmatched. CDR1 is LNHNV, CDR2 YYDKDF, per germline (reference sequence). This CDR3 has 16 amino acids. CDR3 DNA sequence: TGTGCCACCAGCAGAAGGGAAGGGAGGGCGGGAGAGACCCAGTACTTC. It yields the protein CATSRREGRAGETQYF.

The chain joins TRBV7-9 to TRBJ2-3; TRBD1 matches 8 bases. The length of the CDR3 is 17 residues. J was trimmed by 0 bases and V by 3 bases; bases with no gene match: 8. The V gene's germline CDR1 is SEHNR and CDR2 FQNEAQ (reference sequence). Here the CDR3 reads CASSFRQGAFSTDTQYF. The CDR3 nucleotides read TGTGCCAGCAGCTTTAGGCAGGGGGCATTTAGCACAGATACGCAGTATTTT.

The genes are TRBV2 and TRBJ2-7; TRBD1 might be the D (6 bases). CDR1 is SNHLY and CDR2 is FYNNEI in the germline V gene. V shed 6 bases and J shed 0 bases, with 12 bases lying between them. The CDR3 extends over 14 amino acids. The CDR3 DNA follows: TGTGCCAGCAGAGGCAGGGGTAGCTCCTACGAGCAGTACTTC. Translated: CASRGRGSSYEQYF.

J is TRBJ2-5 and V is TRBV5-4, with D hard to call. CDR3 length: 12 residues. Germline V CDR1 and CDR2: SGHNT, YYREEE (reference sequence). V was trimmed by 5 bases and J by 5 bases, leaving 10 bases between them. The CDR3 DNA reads TGTGCCAGCAGGCGGAACGAGGAGACCCAGTACTTC. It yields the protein CASRRNEETQYF.

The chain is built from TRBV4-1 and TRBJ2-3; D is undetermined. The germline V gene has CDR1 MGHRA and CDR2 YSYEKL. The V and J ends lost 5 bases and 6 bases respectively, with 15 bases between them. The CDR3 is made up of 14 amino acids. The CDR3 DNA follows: TGCGCCAGCAGCAAACGGGTCTCTCGGGATACGCAGTATTTT. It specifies CASSKRVSRDTQYF.

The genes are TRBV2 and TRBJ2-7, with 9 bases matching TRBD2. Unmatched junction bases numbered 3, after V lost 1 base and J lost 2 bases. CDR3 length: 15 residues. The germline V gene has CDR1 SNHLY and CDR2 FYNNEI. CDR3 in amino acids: CASSEGAGGPYEQYF. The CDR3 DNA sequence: TGTGCCAGCAGTGAAGGTGCGGGGGGGCCCTACGAGCAGTACTTC.

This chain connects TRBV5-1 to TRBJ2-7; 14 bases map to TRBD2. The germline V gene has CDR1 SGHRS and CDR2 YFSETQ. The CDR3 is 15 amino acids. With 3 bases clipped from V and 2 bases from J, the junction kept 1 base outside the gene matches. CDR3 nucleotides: TGCGCCAGCAGCTGGACTAGCGGGGGGACCTACGAGCAGTACTTC. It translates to CASSWTSGGTYEQYF.

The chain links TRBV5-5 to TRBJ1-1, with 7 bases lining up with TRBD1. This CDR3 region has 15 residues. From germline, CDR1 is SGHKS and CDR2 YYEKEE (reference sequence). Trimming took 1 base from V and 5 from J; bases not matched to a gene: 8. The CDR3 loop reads CASSLLRGRTTEAFF. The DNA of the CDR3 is TGTGCCAGCAGCTTGCTTAGGGGGCGGACAACTGAAGCTTTCTTT.

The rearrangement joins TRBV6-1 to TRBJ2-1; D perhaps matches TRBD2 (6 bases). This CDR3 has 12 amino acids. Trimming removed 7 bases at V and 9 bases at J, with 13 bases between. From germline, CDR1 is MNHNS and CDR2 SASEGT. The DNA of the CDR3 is TGTGCCAGCATGGGTGGAGGGACTGAGCAGTTCTTC. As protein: CASMGGGTEQFF.

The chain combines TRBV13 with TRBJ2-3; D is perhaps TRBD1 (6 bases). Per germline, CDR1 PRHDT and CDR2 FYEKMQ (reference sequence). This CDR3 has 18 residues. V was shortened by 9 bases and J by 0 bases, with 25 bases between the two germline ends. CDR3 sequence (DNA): TGTGCCAGGGGACCCACTTCGTCCTACAGGGAGAGCACAGATACGCAGTATTTT. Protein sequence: CARGPTSSYRESTDTQYF.

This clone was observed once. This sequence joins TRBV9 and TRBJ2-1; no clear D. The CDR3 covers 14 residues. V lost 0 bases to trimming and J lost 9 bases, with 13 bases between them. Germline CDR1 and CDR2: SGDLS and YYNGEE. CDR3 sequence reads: CASSVEMWSLEQFF. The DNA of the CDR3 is TGTGCCAGCAGCGTAGAAATGTGGAGCCTTGAGCAGTTCTTC. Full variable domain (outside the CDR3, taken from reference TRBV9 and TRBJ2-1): DSGVTQTPKHLITATGQRVTLRCSPRSGDLSVYWYQQSLDQGLQFLIQYYNGEERAKGNILERFSAQQFPDLHSELNLSSLELGDSALYFCASSVEMWSLEQFFGPGTRLTVL.

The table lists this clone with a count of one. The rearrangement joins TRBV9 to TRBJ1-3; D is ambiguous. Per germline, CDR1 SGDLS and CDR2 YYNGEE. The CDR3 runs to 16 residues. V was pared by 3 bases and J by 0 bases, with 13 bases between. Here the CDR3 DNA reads TGTGCCAGCAGCGCACTAGGACTGAGCTCTGGAAACACCATATATTTT. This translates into CASSALGLSSGNTIYF.

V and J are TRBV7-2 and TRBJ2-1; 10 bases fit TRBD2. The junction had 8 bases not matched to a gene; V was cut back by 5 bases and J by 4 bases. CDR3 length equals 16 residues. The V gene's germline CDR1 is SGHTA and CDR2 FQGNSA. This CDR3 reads CASSLGPSGGYNEQFF. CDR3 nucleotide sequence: TGTGCCAGCAGCCTAGGTCCTAGCGGGGGATACAATGAGCAGTTCTTC. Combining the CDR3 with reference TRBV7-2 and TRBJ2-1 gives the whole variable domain GAGVSQSPSNKVTEKGKDVELRCDPISGHTALYWYRQSLGQGLEFLIYFQGNSAPDKSGLPSDRFSAERTGGSVSTLTIQRTQQEDSAVYLCASSLGPSGGYNEQFFGPGTRLTVL.

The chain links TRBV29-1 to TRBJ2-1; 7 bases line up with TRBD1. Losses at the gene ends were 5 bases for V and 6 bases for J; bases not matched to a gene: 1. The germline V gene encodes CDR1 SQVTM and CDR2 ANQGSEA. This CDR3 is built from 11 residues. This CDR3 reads CSVYRGNEQFF. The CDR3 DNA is TGCAGCGTTTACAGGGGCAATGAGCAGTTCTTC.

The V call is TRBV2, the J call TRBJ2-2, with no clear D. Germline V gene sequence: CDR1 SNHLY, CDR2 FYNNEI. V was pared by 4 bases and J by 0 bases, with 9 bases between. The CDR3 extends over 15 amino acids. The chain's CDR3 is CASSGRVSNTGELFF. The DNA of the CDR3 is TGTGCCAGCAGTGGCCGAGTGTCGAACACCGGGGAGCTGTTTTTT. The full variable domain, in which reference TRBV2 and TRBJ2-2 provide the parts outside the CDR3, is EPEVTQTPSHQVTQMGQEVILRCVPISNHLYFYWYRQILGQKVEFLVSFYNNEISEKSEIFDDQFSVERPDGSNFTLKIRSTKLEDSAMYFCASSGRVSNTGELFFGEGSRLTVL.

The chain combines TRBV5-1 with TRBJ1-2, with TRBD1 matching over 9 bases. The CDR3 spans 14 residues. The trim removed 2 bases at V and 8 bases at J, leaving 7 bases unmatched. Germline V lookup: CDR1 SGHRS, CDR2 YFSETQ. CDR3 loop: CASSLGQGQGGYTF. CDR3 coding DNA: TGCGCCAGCAGCTTAGGACAGGGGCAAGGCGGCTACACCTTC.

Here the CDR3 DNA reads TGTGCCAGCAGCCTCCAAGAGACCCAGTACTTC. Protein sequence: CASSLQETQYF. The chain joins TRBV7-6 to TRBJ2-5; D is uncertain. CDR1 is SGHVS and CDR2 is FNYEAQ in the germline V gene. This CDR3 is 11 amino acids long. Deletions cut 5 bases from V and 1 base from J, with 2 bases between. The variable domain in full, completed from reference TRBV7-6 and TRBJ2-5, reads GAGVSQSPRYKVTKRGQDVALRCDPISGHVSLYWYRQALGQGPEFLTYFNYEAQQDKSGLPNDRFSAERPEGSISTLTIQRTEQRDSAMYRCASSLQETQYFGPGTRLLVL.

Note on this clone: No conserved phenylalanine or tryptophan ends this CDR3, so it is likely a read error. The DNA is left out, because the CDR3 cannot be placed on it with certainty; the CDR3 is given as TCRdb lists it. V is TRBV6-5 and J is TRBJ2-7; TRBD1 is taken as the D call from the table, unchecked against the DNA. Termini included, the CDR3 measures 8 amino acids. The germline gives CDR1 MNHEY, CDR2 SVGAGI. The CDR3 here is CASSTTGL.

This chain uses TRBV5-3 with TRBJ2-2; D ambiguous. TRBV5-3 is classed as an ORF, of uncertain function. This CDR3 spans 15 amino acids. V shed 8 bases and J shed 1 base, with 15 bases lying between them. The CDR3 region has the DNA TGTGCCAGGCCCCGCGGCGACGAGAACACCGGGGAGCTGTTTTTT. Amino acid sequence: CARPRGDENTGELFF.